The 28 T cell receptor beta chains below all came from one sample that was sequenced in a study of siplizumab effects on memory and regulatory T cells. The table came from immunoSEQ multiplex PCR; TCRdb's copy has only in-frame clones and leaves some out. The sample yields about 94,000 clones, approximately 95% seen once. The material sequenced was non-Treg CD4+ T cells sorted from blood. Receptor source: a human donor in good health.

The rearrangement links TRBV7-3 to TRBJ1-2, with D hard to call. From germline, CDR1 is SGHTA and CDR2 FQGTGA. Between the trimmed V and J ends, which lost 0 bases and 5 bases, there was a span of 7 bases. CDR3 length: 13 residues. CDR3 amino acids: CASSLTGKYGYTF. The CDR3 DNA follows: TGTGCCAGCAGCTTAACAGGGAAATATGGCTACACCTTC.

V is TRBV7-3 and J is TRBJ2-2; the D is unclear. CDR1 and CDR2 (germline): SGHTA, FQGTGA. This CDR3 contains 16 residues. The ends were cut back, 2 bases at V and 4 bases at J, with 14 bases in the middle. The CDR3 nucleotides are TGTGCCAGCAGCTTAGCCGTGGGTTCTCCCACCGGGGAGCTGTTTTTT. Protein: CASSLAVGSPTGELFF. The full variable domain, in which reference TRBV7-3 and TRBJ2-2 provide the parts outside the CDR3, is GAGVSQTPSNKVTEKGKYVELRCDPISGHTALYWYRQSLGQGPEFLIYFQGTGAADDSGLPNDRFFAVRPEGSVSTLKIQRTERGDSAVYLCASSLAVGSPTGELFFGEGSRLTVL.

The chain uses TRBV7-3 and TRBJ2-2; 9 bases match TRBD1. With V trimmed by 3 bases and J by 7 bases, 3 bases remained unmatched. Germline V gene lookup returns CDR1 SGHTA and CDR2 FQGTGA. The CDR3 totals 14 residues. CDR3 coding DNA: TGTGCCAGCAGCTTGGACAGGGGAGGCGGGGAGCTGTTTTTT. This encodes CASSLDRGGGELFF.

The V call is TRBV30, the J call TRBJ2-3; no clear D gene. Deletions cut 0 bases from V and 0 bases from J, with 10 bases between. The germline gives CDR1 GTSNPN, CDR2 SVGIG (reference sequence). The CDR3 sequence is 15 residues long. CDR3 amino acids: CAWSVLPQSTDTQYF. The CDR3 nucleotides are TGTGCCTGGAGTGTACTACCTCAAAGCACAGATACGCAGTATTTT.

The V call is TRBV5-6, the J call TRBJ1-5; D might be TRBD1 (6 bases). V dropped 3 bases and J dropped 2 bases, with 15 bases sitting between them. The CDR3 loop spans 16 amino acids. Germline V CDR1 and CDR2: SGHDT, YYEEEE. This CDR3 is CASSSTGLEGNQPQHF. The CDR3 bases are TGTGCCAGCAGCTCAACAGGGCTAGAAGGCAATCAGCCCCAGCATTTT.

The chain carries TRBV2 and TRBJ1-2; 11 nucleotides agree with TRBD1. After removal of 3 bases from V and 4 bases from J, the junction contained 1 base not matched to a gene. This CDR3 has 14 amino acids. Per germline, CDR1 SNHLY and CDR2 FYNNEI. CDR3 DNA sequence: TGTGCCAGCAGTGAGGGGACAGGGGGCTATGGCTACACCTTC. Its protein product is CASSEGTGGYGYTF. Supplemented by reference TRBV2 and TRBJ1-2, the full variable domain reads EPEVTQTPSHQVTQMGQEVILRCVPISNHLYFYWYRQILGQKVEFLVSFYNNEISEKSEIFDDQFSVERPDGSNFTLKIRSTKLEDSAMYFCASSEGTGGYGYTFGSGTRLTVV.

This clone occurred once. This chain connects TRBV4-1 to TRBJ2-7; the D gene is possibly TRBD2 (6 bases). Per germline, CDR1 MGHRA and CDR2 YSYEKL. The CDR3 covers 15 residues. Trimming left V 1 base short and J 1 base short, with 11 bases between. This CDR3 is CASSQGLDPSYEQYF. The CDR3 DNA sequence: TGCGCCAGCAGCCAAGGACTAGACCCGTCCTACGAGCAGTACTTC.

The V gene is TRBV30, the J gene TRBJ1-5; unclear D gene. Trimming stripped 3 bases from V and 0 bases from J, with 6 bases between. The CDR3 is made up of 13 amino acids. In germline, CDR1 is GTSNPN, CDR2 SVGIG (reference sequence). The CDR3 DNA follows: TGTGCCTGGAGCCCTGTTAGCAATCAGCCCCAGCATTTT. Its protein product is CAWSPVSNQPQHF.

The rearrangement joins TRBV11-2 to TRBJ2-3; no clear D. This CDR3 has 17 amino acids. Trimming stripped 6 bases from V and 0 bases from J, with 19 bases between. CDR1 SGHAT and CDR2 FQNNGV come from the germline V gene. DNA for the CDR3: TGTGCCAGCAGACTCCTAGAGACAAGACCTAGCACAGATACGCAGTATTTT. Translating gives CASRLLETRPSTDTQYF.

This sequence joins TRBV18 and TRBJ1-1, with a possible D match to TRBD1 (5 bases). The length of the CDR3 is 14 residues. The V gene's germline CDR1 is KGHSH and CDR2 LQKENI. V was trimmed by 4 bases and J by 3 bases, leaving 12 bases between them. This CDR3 reads CASSLAGTYTEAFF. In DNA, the CDR3 is TGTGCCAGCTCACTGGCAGGGACCTACACTGAAGCTTTCTTT.

This clone was counted a single time. This chain connects TRBV19 to TRBJ2-2, with no clear D. The germline V and J ends were trimmed by 7 bases and 0 bases, with 12 bases remaining between them. Germline V gene lookup returns CDR1 LNHDA and CDR2 SQIVND (reference sequence). The CDR3 has 15 amino acids. The DNA of the CDR3 is TGTGCCAGTAATTATGACAACGCGAACACCGGGGAGCTGTTTTTT. It translates to CASNYDNANTGELFF.

The rearrangement uses TRBV9 and TRBJ2-1, with 9 positions matching TRBD2. The CDR3 sequence is 15 residues long. Per germline, CDR1 SGDLS and CDR2 YYNGEE. The V and J ends lost 0 bases and 7 bases, in that order; junction bases with no gene match: 5. This CDR3 reads CASSVGGGAQNEQFF. The CDR3 region has the DNA TGTGCCAGCAGCGTAGGCGGGGGGGCTCAGAATGAGCAGTTCTTC.

This chain connects TRBV5-1 to TRBJ2-3; D possibly corresponds to TRBD2 (7 bases). V shed 4 bases and J shed 2 bases, with 17 bases lying between them. The germline gives CDR1 SGHRS, CDR2 YFSETQ. The CDR3 totals 16 residues. CDR3 sequence (DNA): TGCGCCAGCAGCCTCATCTCGGGGGGCAACACAGATACGCAGTATTTT. It translates to CASSLISGGNTDTQYF.

DNA for the CDR3: TGCGCCAGCAGCCAAGATCGTGGGACAGGGGACAGCTCCTACGAGCAGTACTTC. Its protein is CASSQDRGTGDSSYEQYF. The chain employs TRBV4-1 and TRBJ2-7; 10 bases are a match to TRBD1. The germline gives CDR1 MGHRA, CDR2 YSYEKL. J gave up 0 bases and V 0 bases, and 8 bases lay outside the gene matches. The CDR3 consists of 18 residues.

This clone was seen a few times. The J gene is TRBJ1-5, the V gene TRBV10-3, with a weak D call TRBD1 (6 bases). The germline CDR1 and CDR2 sequences are ENHRY and SYGVKD. The V gene lost 3 bases and the J gene lost 7 bases, with 10 bases spanning the gap. This CDR3 has 13 amino acids. The CDR3 DNA reads as TGTGCCATCAGTGACAGGGGAGGACAGCCCCAGCATTTT. This codes for CAISDRGGQPQHF.

This chain uses TRBV5-1 with TRBJ2-3; 7 bases are shared with TRBD2. Germline CDR1 is SGHRS and CDR2 is YFSETQ. V shed 3 bases, J shed 3 bases, and the junction held 7 bases outside the gene matches. This CDR3 is 15 amino acids long. The CDR3 DNA reads as TGCGCCAGCAGCTCCTCTAGCGGAGCTACAGATACGCAGTATTTT. This gives the protein CASSSSSGATDTQYF.

This clone is a singleton in its sample. The V and J genes are TRBV6-5 and TRBJ2-5; 13 bases fit TRBD2. V shed 5 bases and J 5 bases; nucleotides not matched to a gene: 5. The germline gives CDR1 MNHEY, CDR2 SVGAGI. The CDR3 spans 15 residues. CDR3 loop: CASSLGLAGAETQYF. Here the CDR3 DNA reads TGTGCCAGCAGTCTTGGACTAGCGGGAGCGGAGACCCAGTACTTC.

The chain carries TRBV5-1 and TRBJ2-7; the D gene is possibly TRBD1 (5 bases). The V gene's germline CDR1 is SGHRS and CDR2 YFSETQ. With 3 bases removed from V and 6 bases from J, the gap between germline ends came to 25 bases. This CDR3 comprises 17 residues. CDR3 coding DNA: TGCGCCAGCAGCTGGCGTTTGCAGGGCTCGCCCCCGGGCGAGCAGTACTTC. Translating gives CASSWRLQGSPPGEQYF.

The V call is TRBV4-3, the J call TRBJ1-5; D is unclear. This CDR3 region has 13 residues. In germline, CDR1 is LGHNA, CDR2 YSLEER. V was clipped by 0 bases and J by 10 bases, with 10 bases between them. CDR3: CASSQDYLGPQHF. The CDR3 DNA is TGCGCCAGCAGCCAAGACTATCTAGGCCCCCAGCATTTT.

The chain is built from TRBV6-1 and TRBJ1-2; D may be TRBD1 (5 bases). Deletions cut 5 bases from V and 4 bases from J, with 14 bases between. This CDR3 region has 14 residues. In germline, CDR1 is MNHNS, CDR2 SASEGT. For the CDR3, the DNA is TGTGCCAGCAGTCGGGTCCAGGGTCCCTATGGCTACACCTTC. Translated, it gives CASSRVQGPYGYTF.

The CDR3: CASSWGGEAFF. CDR3 DNA: TGTGCCAGCAGCTGGGGGGGCGAGGCTTTCTTT. This sequence joins TRBV11-2 and TRBJ1-1; a possible D gene is TRBD1 (6 bases). V lost 4 bases and J 11 bases, leaving 11 bases between the germline ends. Germline lookup yields CDR1 SGHAT and CDR2 FQNNGV. The CDR3 has 11 residues.

This rearrangement joins TRBV27 to TRBJ1-5, with 7 bases lining up with TRBD1. CDR3 size: 15 residues. Trimming cost V 2 bases and J 6 bases; bases outside gene matches: 7. Germline values: CDR1 MNHEY, CDR2 SMNVEV (reference sequence). The CDR3 DNA follows: TGTGCCAGCAGTTTAGAGGCGACAGGGTCTCAGCCCCAGCATTTT. Encoded protein: CASSLEATGSQPQHF.

The chain employs TRBV6-5 and TRBJ1-5; D is unresolved. The CDR3 spans 13 residues. Germline CDR1 reads MNHEY; CDR2 reads SVGAGI. The V gene lost 5 bases and the J gene lost 0 bases, with 5 bases spanning the gap. This CDR3 is CASSAYSNQPQHF. The CDR3 nucleotides are TGTGCCAGCAGTGCCTATAGCAATCAGCCCCAGCATTTT.

V gene TRBV14 combines with J gene TRBJ1-5, with D uncertain. Germline V CDR1 and CDR2: SGHDN, FVKESK. This CDR3 contains 12 residues. V dropped 4 bases and J dropped 5 bases, with 6 bases sitting between them. CDR3 amino acids: CASSRRDQPQHF. The CDR3 DNA sequence: TGTGCCAGCAGCCGTCGGGATCAGCCCCAGCATTTT.

This rearrangement joins TRBV5-1 to TRBJ2-5; 11 bases are shared with TRBD1. V was clipped by 0 bases and J by 4 bases; unmatched bases: 5. Germline V gives CDR1 SGHRS, CDR2 YFSETQ. The CDR3 extends over 16 amino acids. The CDR3, as DNA: TGCGCCAGCAGCTTGGTGGGACAGGGGGTTGGAGAGACCCAGTACTTC. Its protein is CASSLVGQGVGETQYF. The full variable domain, with the rest looked up from reference TRBV5-1 and TRBJ2-5, is KAGVTQTPRYLIKTRGQQVTLSCSPISGHRSVSWYQQTPGQGLQFLFEYFSETQRNKGNFPGRFSGRQFSNSRSEMNVSTLELGDSALYLCASSLVGQGVGETQYFGPGTRLLVL.

The V gene is TRBV6-5, the J gene TRBJ1-1; TRBD1 is a possible D gene (6 bases). Between the trimmed V and J ends, which lost 6 bases and 1 base, there was a span of 9 bases. The CDR3 has 13 residues. The germline gives CDR1 MNHEY, CDR2 SVGAGI. CDR3 in DNA: TGTGCCAGCAGGGGGGACACGAACACTGAAGCTTTCTTT. Its translation is CASRGDTNTEAFF.

The chain carries TRBV7-3 and TRBJ1-1, with D possibly matching TRBD1 (5 bases). The CDR3 is 13 residues long. Trimming took 4 bases from V and 4 from J, leaving 10 bases between them. Per germline, CDR1 SGHTA and CDR2 FQGTGA. The CDR3 sequence is CASSWDPGTEAFF. The CDR3 nucleotides read TGTGCCAGCAGCTGGGACCCCGGCACTGAAGCTTTCTTT. The entire variable domain, with the rest obtained from reference TRBV7-3 and TRBJ1-1, is as follows: GAGVSQTPSNKVTEKGKYVELRCDPISGHTALYWYRQSLGQGPEFLIYFQGTGAADDSGLPNDRFFAVRPEGSVSTLKIQRTERGDSAVYLCASSWDPGTEAFFGQGTRLTVV.

The gene calls are TRBV5-1 and TRBJ2-5; 8 nucleotides line up with TRBD2. In germline, CDR1 is SGHRS, CDR2 YFSETQ. CDR3 length: 16 residues. With V trimmed by 4 bases and J by 4 bases, 12 bases remained unmatched. CDR3 bases: TGCGCCAGCAGCAGAGGACTAGCCCGATGGGGAGAGACCCAGTACTTC. This sequence encodes CASSRGLARWGETQYF.